Below are 29 T cell receptor beta chains sequenced from a single sample in a study of blood T cell repertoires in COVID-19. Sequencing was performed with immunoSEQ multiplex PCR; in TCRdb, only in-frame clones are kept and a portion is missing. The sample contains 250,000 to 350,000 clones, more than 70% of which appear only once. Input material: peripheral blood. The origin of the receptors is a woman between 50 and 59 years old who had recovered from COVID-19.

This chain connects TRBV9 to TRBJ1-2, with D possibly matching TRBD1 (6 bases). This CDR3 spans 14 amino acids. The V end was cut by 3 bases, the J end by 4 bases, with 13 bases between. CDR1 and CDR2 (germline): SGDLS, YYNGEE. This chain's CDR3 is CASSADTGLYGYTF. CDR3 coding DNA: TGTGCCAGCAGCGCGGACACAGGGCTCTATGGCTACACCTTC.

V is TRBV18 and J is TRBJ2-1; the match to TRBD2 covers 8 bases. The germline V gene encodes CDR1 KGHSH and CDR2 LQKENI. The V and J ends lost 3 bases and 7 bases, in that order; junction bases with no gene match: 8. The CDR3 sequence is 15 residues long. CDR3 amino acids: CASSPGTSWRNEQFF. CDR3 in DNA: TGTGCCAGCTCACCCGGGACTAGTTGGAGGAATGAGCAGTTCTTC.

The chain has TRBV10-2 and TRBJ2-1; 7 bases align to TRBD2. Unmatched junction bases numbered 8, after V lost 4 bases and J lost 2 bases. The germline gives CDR1 WSHSY, CDR2 SAAADI. CDR3 length: 16 amino acids. CDR3 protein: CASSGRAGETYNEQFF. The CDR3 DNA is TGCGCCAGCAGTGGGAGGGCGGGAGAAACCTACAATGAGCAGTTCTTC.

V usage is TRBV6-2 or TRBV6-3 and J usage is TRBJ2-1; 8 bases are shared with TRBD2. The V and J ends lost 2 bases and 2 bases, in that order; junction bases with no gene match: 2. CDR3 length: 15 amino acids. Per the germline V gene, CDR1 is MNHEY and CDR2 is SVGEGT. As DNA, the CDR3 is TGTGCCAGCAGTTACGAGCGGGAGACCTACAATGAGCAGTTCTTC. It is translated as CASSYERETYNEQFF.

The V call is TRBV19, the J call TRBJ2-1; TRBD2 matches at 11 bases. Germline lookup yields CDR1 LNHDA and CDR2 SQIVND (reference sequence). The CDR3 extends over 17 amino acids. V was clipped by 1 base and J by 1 base; unmatched bases: 3. The CDR3 DNA follows: TGTGCCAGTAGTATAGTAGCGGGAGGGGTTTCCTACAATGAGCAGTTCTTC. Amino acid sequence: CASSIVAGGVSYNEQFF.

Concerning this clone: At the DNA level, this CDR3 is encoded by other sequences in the same sample as well. The V gene is TRBV9, the J gene TRBJ2-2; D remains ambiguous. CDR3 length equals 13 residues. The V end was cut by 0 bases, the J end by 4 bases, with 4 bases between. Germline V gene lookup returns CDR1 SGDLS and CDR2 YYNGEE. CDR3 region: CASSVDLTGELFF. The CDR3 nucleotides are TGTGCCAGCAGCGTAGATCTCACCGGGGAGCTGTTTTTT.

This clone has just one count. This rearrangement joins TRBV28 to TRBJ1-4; the D gene is possibly TRBD1 (6 bases). In germline, CDR1 is MDHEN, CDR2 SYDVKM. Between the trimmed V and J ends, which lost 5 bases and 8 bases, there was a span of 15 bases. The CDR3 extends over 14 amino acids. CDR3 loop: CASSPDRRGEKLFF. In DNA form, the CDR3 reads TGTGCCAGCAGTCCTGACAGGAGAGGGGAAAAACTGTTTTTT. Drawing the rest from reference TRBV28 and TRBJ1-4, the complete variable domain is DVKVTQSSRYLVKRTGEKVFLECVQDMDHENMFWYRQDPGLGLRLIYFSYDVKMKEKGDIPEGYSVSREKKERFSLILESASTNQTSMYLCASSPDRRGEKLFFGSGTQLSVL.

This chain links TRBV5-6 with TRBJ2-5; TRBD2 matches 11 bases. Germline lookup yields CDR1 SGHDT and CDR2 YYEEEE. Germline trimming cut 4 bases from V and 4 bases from J; bases unmatched to any gene: 9. The CDR3 is 16 amino acids. CDR3 protein: CASSAKLAGVGETQYF. CDR3 coding DNA: TGTGCCAGCAGCGCCAAACTAGCGGGGGTTGGAGAGACCCAGTACTTC.

About this clone itself: This sample includes further DNA sequences coding for the same CDR3. This sequence joins TRBV28 and TRBJ2-1, with 10 bases lining up with TRBD2. J gave up 4 bases and V 5 bases, and 5 bases lay outside the gene matches. Germline V gene data show CDR1 as MDHEN and CDR2 as SYDVKM. CDR3 size: 15 residues. The CDR3 nucleotides read TGTGCCAGCAGTCGAACTAGCGGGGCGTACAATGAGCAGTTCTTC. Its translation: CASSRTSGAYNEQFF.

The V call is TRBV11-2, the J call TRBJ2-1; 10 bases line up with TRBD1. The trim removed 4 bases at V and 9 bases at J, leaving 12 bases unmatched. CDR1 is SGHAT and CDR2 is FQNNGV in the germline V gene. CDR3 length equals 16 residues. As DNA, the CDR3 is TGTGCCAGCAGCTCCTATAGCGGGACAGGGGTCGGTGAGCAGTTCTTC. This sequence encodes CASSSYSGTGVGEQFF. The variable domain in full, with the rest retrieved from reference TRBV11-2 and TRBJ2-1, is EAGVAQSPRYKIIEKRQSVAFWCNPISGHATLYWYQQILGQGPKLLIQFQNNGVVDDSQLPKDRFSAERLKGVDSTLKIQPAKLEDSAVYLCASSSYSGTGVGEQFFGPGTRLTVL.

V gene TRBV5-1 combines with J gene TRBJ1-5; D may be TRBD1 (5 bases). V gave up 5 bases and J gave up 4 bases, with 13 bases separating them. Germline-derived CDR1 and CDR2 are SGHRS and YFSETQ. This CDR3 has 14 residues. The CDR3 loop reads CASSQGHANQPQHF. The CDR3 DNA follows: TGCGCCAGCAGTCAAGGACACGCGAATCAGCCCCAGCATTTT.

This chain connects TRBV6-5 to TRBJ1-2; TRBD1 matches at 9 bases. V shed 2 bases and J 4 bases; nucleotides not matched to a gene: 5. Germline V lookup: CDR1 MNHEY, CDR2 SVGAGI. The CDR3 covers 15 residues. Here the CDR3 reads CASSYLTGGRYGYTF. The DNA for the CDR3 is TGTGCCAGCAGTTACCTTACAGGGGGCCGCTATGGCTACACCTTC.

The V gene is TRBV18, the J gene TRBJ1-5; TRBD1 agrees at 8 bases. Trimming cost V 6 bases and J 9 bases; bases outside gene matches: 7. There are 13 residues in the CDR3. Germline assignment: CDR1 KGHSH and CDR2 LQKENI. The CDR3 here is CASSQDREMPQHF. The CDR3 coding sequence is TGTGCCAGCTCCCAGGACAGGGAGATGCCCCAGCATTTT.

The chain has TRBV9 and TRBJ2-3; D is uncertain. V lost 0 bases, J lost 5 bases, and 19 bases lay in between. This CDR3 has 17 amino acids. The germline V gene has CDR1 SGDLS and CDR2 YYNGEE. The CDR3 loop reads CASSVGVGRGAGDTQYF. The CDR3 DNA follows: TGTGCCAGCAGCGTAGGGGTAGGTCGAGGAGCTGGAGATACGCAGTATTTT.

This clone has a handful of counts. This rearrangement joins TRBV4-3 to TRBJ1-4; unclear D gene. Between the trimmed V and J ends, which lost 0 bases and 3 bases, there was a span of 11 bases. CDR1 is LGHNA, CDR2 YSLEER, per germline. The CDR3 sequence is 16 residues long. The CDR3 DNA follows: TGCGCCAGCAGCCAAGACAGCGGGGTGGCTAATGAAAAACTGTTTTTT. Translated, it gives CASSQDSGVANEKLFF.

The chain is built from TRBV27 and TRBJ2-7; 10 bases are a match to TRBD2. With V trimmed by 7 bases and J by 0 bases, 3 bases remained unmatched. This CDR3 has 14 amino acids. Germline V lookup: CDR1 MNHEY, CDR2 SMNVEV (reference sequence). The CDR3 nucleotides are TGTGCCAGCAAAAGGACTAGCGGCTCCTACGAGCAGTACTTC. Its protein product is CASKRTSGSYEQYF.

This clone was recorded a few times. V gene TRBV27 combines with J gene TRBJ2-2; a possible D gene is TRBD2 (6 bases). In germline, CDR1 is MNHEY, CDR2 SMNVEV (reference sequence). Trimming stripped 3 bases from V and 4 bases from J, with 12 bases between. This CDR3 contains 15 residues. CDR3 region: CASSLTRSGTGELFF. In nucleotides, the CDR3 is TGTGCCAGCAGTTTGACTAGGTCGGGCACCGGGGAGCTGTTTTTT.

A word on this clone: Other nucleotide sequences from this sample produce the same CDR3. The rearrangement joins TRBV7-2 to TRBJ2-7; no clear D. Germline values: CDR1 SGHTA, CDR2 FQGNSA. CDR3 length equals 13 residues. Between the trimmed V and J ends, which lost 3 bases and 2 bases, there was a span of 8 bases. The CDR3 is CASSFSGAYEQYF. The DNA of the CDR3 is TGTGCCAGCAGCTTTTCGGGTGCCTACGAGCAGTACTTC.

The J gene is TRBJ1-2, the V gene TRBV29-1; a weak D match, TRBD1 (5 bases). V was clipped by 5 bases and J by 2 bases, with 15 bases between them. The CDR3 is 14 amino acids. Per the germline V gene, CDR1 is SQVTM and CDR2 is ANQGSEA. This chain's CDR3 is CSVSRGDGNYGYTF. In nucleotides, the CDR3 is TGCAGCGTTTCGCGGGGCGACGGAAACTATGGCTACACCTTC.

This clone appeared once. The chain's CDR3 is CASSIQPQITPGNEQFF. The CDR3 DNA reads as TGTGCCAGTAGTATCCAACCACAGATCACCCCAGGTAATGAGCAGTTCTTC. The chain couples TRBV19 to TRBJ2-1, with D uncertain. Between the trimmed V and J ends, which lost 3 bases and 7 bases, there was a span of 22 bases. Germline V gene data show CDR1 as LNHDA and CDR2 as SQIVND (reference sequence). The CDR3 sequence is 17 residues long.

The chain recombines TRBV19 with TRBJ2-7; 9 bases line up with TRBD1. The CDR3 spans 16 residues. Germline V gene sequence: CDR1 LNHDA, CDR2 SQIVND (reference sequence). V trimming: 5 bases; J trimming: 0 bases; junction bases outside the gene matches: 8. The DNA for the CDR3 is TGTGCCAGTAGTCCACTCGACAGGGGGAACTCCTACGAGCAGTACTTC. It is translated as CASSPLDRGNSYEQYF.

Details on this clone: The same CDR3 can be traced to other DNA sequences in this sample. V is TRBV15 and J is TRBJ2-6; D perhaps matches TRBD1 (5 bases). V was shortened by 1 base and J by 1 base, with 5 bases between the two germline ends. The CDR3 totals 15 residues. The V gene's germline CDR1 is LNHNV and CDR2 YYDKDF (reference sequence). For the CDR3, the DNA is TGTGCCACCAGCAGAGCAGGGTCTGGGGCCAACGTCCTGACTTTC. Amino acids: CATSRAGSGANVLTF.

The chain joins TRBV6-5 to TRBJ2-5; 7 nucleotides match TRBD2. The germline V gene has CDR1 MNHEY and CDR2 SVGAGI. There are 13 residues in the CDR3. V dropped 4 bases and J dropped 7; count of bases not matched to a gene: 6. The CDR3 bases are TGTGCCAGCAGTTTAGGACTAGGTGGGACCCAGTACTTC. It codes for CASSLGLGGTQYF.

This chain uses TRBV18 with TRBJ1-6; maybe TRBD1 (5 bases). This CDR3 is 15 amino acids long. Trimming took 1 base from V and 7 from J, leaving 11 bases between them. Per the germline V gene, CDR1 is KGHSH and CDR2 is LQKENI. The CDR3 is CASSPQDRGNSPLHF. CDR3 bases: TGTGCCAGCTCACCACAAGACAGAGGAAATTCACCCCTCCACTTT.

The V gene is TRBV19, the J gene TRBJ1-2; D perhaps matches TRBD1 (6 bases). Per the germline V gene, CDR1 is LNHDA and CDR2 is SQIVND (reference sequence). Trimming removed 3 bases from V and 4 bases from J, with 24 bases in between. The CDR3 covers 18 residues. DNA for the CDR3: TGTGCCAGTAGTATTCCTCTCGCGACAGGCGGGCCCGGCTATGGCTACACCTTC. This translates into CASSIPLATGGPGYGYTF.

The chain recombines TRBV6-2 or TRBV6-3 with TRBJ1-1; D gene unclear. This CDR3 is built from 15 residues. Trimming pared 4 bases from V and 0 bases from J, leaving 12 bases between. Germline V CDR1 and CDR2: MNHEY, SVGEGT. The CDR3 bases are TGTGCCAGCAGTTTGAGTGCTGCGATGAACACTGAAGCTTTCTTT. Encoded protein: CASSLSAAMNTEAFF.

V usage is TRBV24-1 and J usage is TRBJ2-3; TRBD1 aligns across 9 bases. The length of the CDR3 is 15 residues. Trimming removed 5 bases from V and 4 bases from J; junction bases left unmatched: 6. Germline CDR1 reads KGHDR; CDR2 reads SFDVKD. The CDR3 DNA reads as TGTGCCACCAGTGGGCGGGACAGGGTCCCAGATACGCAGTATTTT. Its translation: CATSGRDRVPDTQYF.

The CDR3 region has the DNA TGTGCCGCGGGGGGCTATCCCTACGAGCAGTACTTC. This gives the protein CAAGGYPYEQYF. This sequence joins TRBV6-5 and TRBJ2-7; 8 positions agree with TRBD2. Per germline, CDR1 MNHEY and CDR2 SVGAGI. The CDR3 loop spans 12 amino acids. Unmatched junction bases numbered 5, after V lost 11 bases and J lost 2 bases.

The gene calls are TRBV5-6 and TRBJ1-2; D possibly corresponds to TRBD1 (5 bases). The CDR3 length is 14 residues. The V end was cut by 2 bases, the J end by 2 bases, with 10 bases between. Germline V CDR1 and CDR2: SGHDT, YYEEEE. CDR3 in amino acids: CASSFTGENYGYTF. In DNA, the CDR3 is TGTGCCAGCAGCTTTACGGGGGAGAACTATGGCTACACCTTC.